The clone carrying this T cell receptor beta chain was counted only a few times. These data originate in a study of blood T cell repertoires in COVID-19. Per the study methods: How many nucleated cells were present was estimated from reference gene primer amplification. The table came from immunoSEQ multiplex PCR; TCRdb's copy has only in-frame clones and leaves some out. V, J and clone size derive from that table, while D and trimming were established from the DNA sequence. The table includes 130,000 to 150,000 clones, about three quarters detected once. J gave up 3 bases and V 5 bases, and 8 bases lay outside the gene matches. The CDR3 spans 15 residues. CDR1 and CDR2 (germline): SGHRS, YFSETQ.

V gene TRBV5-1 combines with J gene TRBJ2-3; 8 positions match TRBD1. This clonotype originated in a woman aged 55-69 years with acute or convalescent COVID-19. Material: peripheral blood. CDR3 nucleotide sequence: TGCGCCAGCAGGACCGGGACAGGCTTTACAGATACGCAGTATTTT. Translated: CASRTGTGFTDTQYF.